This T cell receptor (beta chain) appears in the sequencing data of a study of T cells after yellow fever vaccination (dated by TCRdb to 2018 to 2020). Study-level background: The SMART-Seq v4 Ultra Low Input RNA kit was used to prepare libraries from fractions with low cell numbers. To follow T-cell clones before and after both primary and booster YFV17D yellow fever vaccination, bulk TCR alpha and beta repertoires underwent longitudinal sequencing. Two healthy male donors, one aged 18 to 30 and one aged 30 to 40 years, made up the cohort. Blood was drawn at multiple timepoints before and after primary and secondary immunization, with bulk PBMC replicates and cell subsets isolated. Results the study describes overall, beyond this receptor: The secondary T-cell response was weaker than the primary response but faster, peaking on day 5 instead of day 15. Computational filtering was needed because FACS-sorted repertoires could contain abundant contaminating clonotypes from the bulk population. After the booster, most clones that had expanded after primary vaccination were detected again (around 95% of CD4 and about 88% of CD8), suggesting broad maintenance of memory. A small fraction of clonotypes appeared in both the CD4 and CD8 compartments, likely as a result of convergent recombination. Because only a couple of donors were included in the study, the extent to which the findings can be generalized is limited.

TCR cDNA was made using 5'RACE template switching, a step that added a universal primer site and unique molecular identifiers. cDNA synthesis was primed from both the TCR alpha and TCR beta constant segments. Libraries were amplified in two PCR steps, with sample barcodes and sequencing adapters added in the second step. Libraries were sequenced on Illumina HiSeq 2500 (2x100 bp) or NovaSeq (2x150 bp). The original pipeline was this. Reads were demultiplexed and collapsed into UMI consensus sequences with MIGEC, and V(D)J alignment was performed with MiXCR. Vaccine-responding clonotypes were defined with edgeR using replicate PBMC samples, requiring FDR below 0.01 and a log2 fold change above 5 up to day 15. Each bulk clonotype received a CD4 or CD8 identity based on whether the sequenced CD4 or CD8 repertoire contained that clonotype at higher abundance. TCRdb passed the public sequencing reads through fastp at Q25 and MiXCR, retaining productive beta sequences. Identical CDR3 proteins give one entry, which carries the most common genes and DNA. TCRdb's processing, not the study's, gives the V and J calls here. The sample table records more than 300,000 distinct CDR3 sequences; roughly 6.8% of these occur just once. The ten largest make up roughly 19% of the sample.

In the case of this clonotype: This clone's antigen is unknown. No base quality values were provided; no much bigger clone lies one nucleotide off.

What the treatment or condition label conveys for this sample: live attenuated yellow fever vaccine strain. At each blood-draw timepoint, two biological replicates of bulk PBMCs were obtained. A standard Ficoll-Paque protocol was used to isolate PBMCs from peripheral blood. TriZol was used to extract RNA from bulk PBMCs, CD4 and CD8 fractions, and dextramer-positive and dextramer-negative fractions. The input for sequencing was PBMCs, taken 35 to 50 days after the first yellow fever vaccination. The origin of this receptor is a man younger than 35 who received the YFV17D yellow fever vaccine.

The CDR3 reads CASSKGLAGLNEQFF. The DNA sequence is TGTGCCAGCTCAAAGGGACTAGCGGGGTTGAATGAGCAGTTCTTC. The sequence is built from TRBV18 and TRBJ2-1; 13 central nucleotides agree with TRBD2. Ends trimmed: V by 5 bases, J by 7 bases; bases unmatched to a gene: 5. Spanning cysteine to phenylalanine, the CDR3 consists of 15 amino acids. Here the CDR3 DNA is all that survives: 45 bases in frame from base 1. Taken from the germline V gene, the CDR1 and CDR2 loops are KGHSH and LQKENI.